This is a list of T cell receptor beta chains from one sample in a study of shared clonotypes between healthy human individuals. Using immunoSEQ multiplex PCR, the repertoire was profiled, and TCRdb retains in-frame clones only, with some absent. The repertoire holds roughly 1,100,000 clones, with more than 60% as singletons. Sequencing was performed on memory CD4+ T cells sorted from blood. These TCRs come from a man younger than 35 in good health. Both conserved end residues are part of each CDR3. Each record gives: V gene, J gene, D gene, clone size, CDR3 length, CDR3 protein. A D gene is named only where the DNA matches it firmly. A row's size may be missing; if present it is once, few, many or a size class.

TRBV19	TRBJ2-2	TRBD2	-	19	CASHPKPGLAILNTGELFF
TRBV7-9	TRBJ1-1	-	many	13	CASSPNMNTEAFF
TRBV6-1	TRBJ2-7	-	once	15	CASSNVGGINYEQYF
TRBV5-1	TRBJ2-7	TRBD1	once	14	CASSPGTGGMEQYF
TRBV9	TRBJ1-5	-	few	15	CASSVVTGVDQPQHF
TRBV6-6	TRBJ1-1	-	-	13	CASSSRVNTEAFF
TRBV28	TRBJ1-5	TRBD1	-	16	CASSLGGGQGWQPQHF
TRBV19	TRBJ2-1	TRBD1	-	16	CASSSYGTGRENEQFF
TRBV7-2	TRBJ2-7	-	-	11	CASSLWGEQYF
TRBV10-3	TRBJ1-5	-	-	14	CAISESTGGQPQHF
TRBV5-6	TRBJ1-6	TRBD1	-	15	CASSTITGVGSPLHF
TRBV2	TRBJ1-3	TRBD1	-	17	CASGTGTGLISGNTIYF
TRBV10-3	TRBJ1-1	TRBD1	-	15	CAISSQGAGGTEAFF
TRBV7-4	TRBJ1-4	TRBD1	few	15	CASSYSRTGNEKLFF
TRBV9	TRBJ2-3	-	-	14	CASSERVSTDTQYF
TRBV19	TRBJ1-2	-	-	14	CASSKTGPWNGYTF
TRBV30	TRBJ2-7	TRBD2	-	17	CAWTSQRTSGRNLEQYF
TRBV18	TRBJ2-5	TRBD1	-	15	CASSLSGQGGETQYF
TRBV21-1	TRBJ1-2	-	-	15	CASSTDRGYYYGYTF
TRBV5-1	TRBJ2-1	TRBD2	-	15	CASSVTSGRGNEQFF
TRBV6-1	TRBJ2-7	-	-	15	CASSATDRPNYEQYF
TRBV5-1	TRBJ1-6	-	-	14	CASSLEGLNSPLHF
TRBV2	TRBJ2-3	-	-	11	CASRYAGSSYF
TRBV7-6	TRBJ2-1	TRBD1	-	15	CASSLGQGPTGEQFF
TRBV14	TRBJ2-7	-	-	13	CASSQDQGYEQYF
TRBV25-1	TRBJ2-7	-	few	13	CASSDIGGNEQYF
TRBV30	TRBJ2-1	-	-	12	CAWSVRKEGQFF
TRBV7-7	TRBJ2-1	TRBD2	once	13	CASSLSGGDEQFF
TRBV7-2	TRBJ2-5	-	-	11	CASSFGETQYF
TRBV28	TRBJ1-5	-	-	12	CASSRESLPQHF
TRBV6-5	TRBJ1-1	TRBD1	-	14	CASNPRGRITEAFF
TRBV7-2	TRBJ2-3	-	few	14	CASRETASTDTQYF
TRBV5-1	TRBJ2-7	-	-	13	CASRPATAYEQYF
TRBV30	TRBJ1-5	-	-	14	CAWSAGTHNQPQHF
TRBV11-3	TRBJ2-2	TRBD1	once	14	CASRSGQVGGELFF
TRBV19	TRBJ1-5	-	few	13	CASSIGAGQPQHF
TRBV7-2	TRBJ2-7	-	-	13	CASSLSSGREQYF
TRBV23-1	TRBJ2-7	TRBD1	few	16	CASSQKGQAKTCEQYF
TRBV10-3	TRBJ2-7	-	-	14	CAISGQERVYEQYF
TRBV6-6	TRBJ1-5	-	-	13	CASSQDMNQPQHF
TRBV18	TRBJ1-2	-	-	16	CASSPQSVAANYGYTF
TRBV5-4	TRBJ2-7	TRBD2	-	13	CASSQGLAYEQYF
TRBV5-1	TRBJ2-2	-	-	14	CASSLRRVGGELFF